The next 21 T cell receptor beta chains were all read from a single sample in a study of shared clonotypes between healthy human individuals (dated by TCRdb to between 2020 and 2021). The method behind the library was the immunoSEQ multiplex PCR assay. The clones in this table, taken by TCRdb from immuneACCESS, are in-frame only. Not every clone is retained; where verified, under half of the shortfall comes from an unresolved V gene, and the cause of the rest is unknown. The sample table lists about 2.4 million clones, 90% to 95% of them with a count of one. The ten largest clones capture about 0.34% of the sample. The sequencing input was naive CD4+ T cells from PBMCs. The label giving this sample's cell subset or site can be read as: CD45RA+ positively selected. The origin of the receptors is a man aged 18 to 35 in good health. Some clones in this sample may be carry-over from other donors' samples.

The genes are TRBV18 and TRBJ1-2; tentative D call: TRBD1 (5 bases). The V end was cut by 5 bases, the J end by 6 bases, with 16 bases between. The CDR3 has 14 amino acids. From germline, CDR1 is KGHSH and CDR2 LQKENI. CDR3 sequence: CASSRDGAADGYTF. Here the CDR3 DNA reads TGTGCCAGCTCAAGGGACGGGGCCGCTGATGGCTACACCTTC.

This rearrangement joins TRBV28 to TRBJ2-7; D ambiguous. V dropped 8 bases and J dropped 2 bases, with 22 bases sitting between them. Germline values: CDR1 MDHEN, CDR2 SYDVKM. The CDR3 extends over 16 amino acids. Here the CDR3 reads CASGANGGFPAYEQYF. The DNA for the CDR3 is TGTGCCAGCGGCGCCAACGGTGGCTTCCCTGCCTACGAGCAGTACTTC.

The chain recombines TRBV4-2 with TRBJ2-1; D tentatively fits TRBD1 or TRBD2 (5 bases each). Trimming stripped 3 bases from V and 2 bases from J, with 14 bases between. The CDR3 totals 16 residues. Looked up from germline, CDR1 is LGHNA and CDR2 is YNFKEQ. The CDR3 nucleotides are TGTGCCAGCAGCCAGGACGTGGGACCAGCCTACAATGAGCAGTTCTTC. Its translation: CASSQDVGPAYNEQFF.

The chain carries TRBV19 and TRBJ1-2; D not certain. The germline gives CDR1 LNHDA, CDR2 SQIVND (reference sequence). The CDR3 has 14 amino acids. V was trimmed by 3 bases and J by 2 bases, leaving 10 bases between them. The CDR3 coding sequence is TGTGCCAGTAGTATCCAGAACCGAAACTATGGCTACACCTTC. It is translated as CASSIQNRNYGYTF.

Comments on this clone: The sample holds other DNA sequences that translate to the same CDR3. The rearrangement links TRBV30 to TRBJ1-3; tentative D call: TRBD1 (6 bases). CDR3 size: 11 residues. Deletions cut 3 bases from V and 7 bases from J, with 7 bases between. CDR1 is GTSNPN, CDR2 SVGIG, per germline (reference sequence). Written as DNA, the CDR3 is TGTGCCTGGAGCGGGGGCAACACCATATATTTT. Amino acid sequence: CAWSGGNTIYF.

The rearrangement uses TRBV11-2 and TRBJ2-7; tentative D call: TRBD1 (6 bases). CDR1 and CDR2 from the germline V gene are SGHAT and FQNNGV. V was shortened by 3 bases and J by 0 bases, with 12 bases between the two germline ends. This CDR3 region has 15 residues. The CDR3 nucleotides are TGTGCCAGCAGCTTGTTTGGGACACGCTCCTACGAGCAGTACTTC. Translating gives CASSLFGTRSYEQYF. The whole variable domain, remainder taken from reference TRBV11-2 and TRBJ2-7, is EAGVAQSPRYKIIEKRQSVAFWCNPISGHATLYWYQQILGQGPKLLIQFQNNGVVDDSQLPKDRFSAERLKGVDSTLKIQPAKLEDSAVYLCASSLFGTRSYEQYFGPGTRLTVT.

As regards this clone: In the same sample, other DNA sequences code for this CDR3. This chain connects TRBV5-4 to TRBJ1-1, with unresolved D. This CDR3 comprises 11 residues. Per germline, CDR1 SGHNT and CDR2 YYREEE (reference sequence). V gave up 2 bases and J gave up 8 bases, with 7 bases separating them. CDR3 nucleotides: TGTGCCAGCAGCTTAAGCGGCGAAGCTTTCTTT. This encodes CASSLSGEAFF.

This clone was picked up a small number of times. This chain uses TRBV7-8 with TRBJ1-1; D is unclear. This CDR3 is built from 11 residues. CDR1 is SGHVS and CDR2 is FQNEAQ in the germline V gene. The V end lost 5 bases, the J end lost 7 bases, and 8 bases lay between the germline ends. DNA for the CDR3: TGTGCCAGCAGCCGGGGAGTTGAAGCTTTCTTT. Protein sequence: CASSRGVEAFF.

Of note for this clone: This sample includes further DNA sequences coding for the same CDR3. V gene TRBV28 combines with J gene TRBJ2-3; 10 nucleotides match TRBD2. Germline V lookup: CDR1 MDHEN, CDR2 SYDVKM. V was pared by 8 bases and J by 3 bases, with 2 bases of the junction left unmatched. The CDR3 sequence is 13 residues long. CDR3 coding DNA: TGTGCCAGCGGACTAGCGGCGACAGATACGCAGTATTTT. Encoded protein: CASGLAATDTQYF. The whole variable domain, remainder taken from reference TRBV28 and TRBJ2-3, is DVKVTQSSRYLVKRTGEKVFLECVQDMDHENMFWYRQDPGLGLRLIYFSYDVKMKEKGDIPEGYSVSREKKERFSLILESASTNQTSMYLCASGLAATDTQYFGPGTRLTVL.

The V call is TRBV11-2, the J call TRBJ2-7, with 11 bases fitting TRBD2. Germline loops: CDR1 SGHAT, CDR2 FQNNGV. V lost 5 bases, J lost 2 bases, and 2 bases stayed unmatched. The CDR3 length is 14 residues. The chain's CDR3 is CASSHSGRAYEQYF. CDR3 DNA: TGTGCCAGCAGCCATAGCGGGAGGGCCTACGAGCAGTACTTC.

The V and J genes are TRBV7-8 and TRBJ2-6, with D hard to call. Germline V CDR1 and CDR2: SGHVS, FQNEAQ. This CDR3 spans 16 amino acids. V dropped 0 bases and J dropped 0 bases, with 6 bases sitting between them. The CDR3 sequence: CASSLAEHSGANVLTF. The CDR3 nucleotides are TGTGCCAGCAGCTTAGCGGAACACTCTGGGGCCAACGTCCTGACTTTC.

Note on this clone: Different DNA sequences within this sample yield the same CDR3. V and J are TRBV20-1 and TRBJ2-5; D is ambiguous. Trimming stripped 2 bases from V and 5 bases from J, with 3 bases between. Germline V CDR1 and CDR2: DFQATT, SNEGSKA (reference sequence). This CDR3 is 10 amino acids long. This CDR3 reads CSARQETQYF. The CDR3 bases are TGCAGTGCTAGACAGGAGACCCAGTACTTC.

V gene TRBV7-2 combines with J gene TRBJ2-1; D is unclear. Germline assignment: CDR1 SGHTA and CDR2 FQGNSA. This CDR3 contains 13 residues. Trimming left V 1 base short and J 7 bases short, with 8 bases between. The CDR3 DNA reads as TGTGCCAGCAGCTTAGGGCCCCCAAATGAGCAGTTCTTC. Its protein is CASSLGPPNEQFF.

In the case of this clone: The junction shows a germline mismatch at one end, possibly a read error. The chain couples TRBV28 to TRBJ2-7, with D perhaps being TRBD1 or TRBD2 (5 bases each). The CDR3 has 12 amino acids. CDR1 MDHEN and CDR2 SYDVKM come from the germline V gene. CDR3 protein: CASSFSGTRAFF. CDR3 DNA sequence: TGTGCCAGCAGTTTCTCCGGGACCCGGGCCTTCTTC.

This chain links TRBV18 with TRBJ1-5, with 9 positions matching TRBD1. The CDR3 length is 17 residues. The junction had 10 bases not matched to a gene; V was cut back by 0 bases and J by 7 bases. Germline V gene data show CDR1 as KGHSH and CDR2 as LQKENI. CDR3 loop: CASSPPGQGPAGQPQHF. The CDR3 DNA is TGTGCCAGCTCACCACCGGGACAGGGCCCGGCTGGGCAGCCCCAGCATTTT.

Here the CDR3 DNA reads TGTGCCAGCAGCAGTACCGGGACAGGGCACAATGAGCAGTTCTTC. This encodes CASSSTGTGHNEQFF. The chain joins TRBV5-4 to TRBJ2-1; 9 bases line up with TRBD1. This CDR3 contains 15 residues. The V and J ends lost 4 bases and 5 bases, in that order; junction bases with no gene match: 7. The germline CDR1 and CDR2 sequences are SGHNT and YYREEE (reference sequence).

The CDR3 coding sequence is TGTGCCAGCAGCTTAAATAGAGACAGACCAAGTTACGAGCAGTACTTC. Its protein is CASSLNRDRPSYEQYF. The genes are TRBV7-8 and TRBJ2-7; D might be TRBD1 (5 bases). Germline-derived CDR1 and CDR2 are SGHVS and FQNEAQ. CDR3 length: 16 amino acids. Between the trimmed V and J ends, which lost 2 bases and 4 bases, there was a span of 18 bases.

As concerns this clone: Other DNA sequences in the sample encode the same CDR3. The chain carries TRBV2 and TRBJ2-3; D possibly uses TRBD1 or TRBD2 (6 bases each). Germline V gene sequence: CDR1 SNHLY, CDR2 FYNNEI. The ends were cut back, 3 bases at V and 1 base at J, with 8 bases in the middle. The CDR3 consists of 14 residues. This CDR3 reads CASSEGGGTDTQYF. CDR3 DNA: TGTGCCAGCAGTGAGGGGGGCGGCACAGATACGCAGTATTTT.

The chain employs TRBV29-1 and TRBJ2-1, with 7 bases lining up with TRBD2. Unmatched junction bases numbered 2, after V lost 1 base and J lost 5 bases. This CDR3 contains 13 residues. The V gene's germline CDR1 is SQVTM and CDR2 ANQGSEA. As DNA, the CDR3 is TGCAGCGTTGAAGTGGGGGGGGACAATGAGCAGTTCTTC. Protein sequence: CSVEVGGDNEQFF.

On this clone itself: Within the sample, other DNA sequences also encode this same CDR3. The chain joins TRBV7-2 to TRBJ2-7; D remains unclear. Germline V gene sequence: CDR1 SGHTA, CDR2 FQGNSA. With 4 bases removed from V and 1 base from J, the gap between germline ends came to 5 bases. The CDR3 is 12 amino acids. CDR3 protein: CASSSSSYEQYF. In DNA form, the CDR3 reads TGTGCCAGCAGCTCCTCGTCCTACGAGCAGTACTTC.

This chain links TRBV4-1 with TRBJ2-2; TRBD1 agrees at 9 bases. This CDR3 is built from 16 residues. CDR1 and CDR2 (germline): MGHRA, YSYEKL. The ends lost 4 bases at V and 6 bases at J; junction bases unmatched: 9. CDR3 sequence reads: CASSREGTGKSGELFF. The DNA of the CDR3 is TGCGCCAGCAGCCGAGAAGGGACAGGGAAGTCCGGGGAGCTGTTTTTT.